Detailed here is one TCR beta chain. The antigen remains unidentified. The sample is drawn from a study of cytomegalovirus exposure and HLA in healthy donors. The donors gave bone marrow, and they were healthy. The PCR made use of 60 Vbeta and 13 Jbeta primers. In the study's own analysis: Approximately 11 million of roughly 81 million unique TCR beta chains were shared, per a later count. The protocol was immunoSEQ multiplex PCR, while the TCRdb copy is restricted to in-frame clones and leaves out a portion. V, J and clone size reflect that table, while D and trimming were determined from the DNA. The sample includes approximately 150,000 clones, 64% of them seen just once. The length of the CDR3 is 17 residues. The germline V gene has CDR1 MNHEY and CDR2 SMNVEV (reference sequence). Between the trimmed V and J ends, which lost 2 bases and 2 bases, there was a span of 19 bases. Study-wide results and limits: The authors enumerated over 150 TCR beta chains as linked to cytomegalovirus.

The rearrangement joins TRBV27 to TRBJ2-7; D is possibly TRBD2 (5 bases). The specimen sequenced was PBMCs. This clonotype was obtained from a woman between 25 and 40 years old in good health and CMV-seropositive. CDR3 sequence (DNA): TGTGCCAGCAGTTTAGCGTGGGGAGATTACAAAGCCTACGAGCAGTACTTC. It encodes CASSLAWGDYKAYEQYF.